This T cell receptor beta chain comes out of a study of blood T cell repertoires in COVID-19. Study at large: There were acute and convalescent COVID-19 samples, and they came from the United States, Italy and Spain. Sources were T cells, B-cell-depleted T cells, or PBMCs; the material itself was cDNA or gDNA.

Authors' methods: Reference gene primers were amplified, and this amplification served to estimate nucleated cell counts. Measured with immunoSEQ multiplex PCR; TCRdb has only the in-frame clones, and not every one. The V and J calls and clone size were taken over from that table, and D and trimming were inferred from the DNA. The data hold 230,000 or so clones, with 80% to 85% observed a single time. The CDR3 has 13 amino acids. The ends were cut back, 5 bases at V and 4 bases at J, with 9 bases in the middle. Germline loops: CDR1 SGHNT, CDR2 YENEEA. The clonotype originates from a man aged 45-65 years with active or convalescent COVID-19. What was sequenced was peripheral blood. The rearrangement links TRBV11-3 to TRBJ2-1; D perhaps matches TRBD1 (6 bases). The CDR3 is CASSQGQYNEQFF. As DNA, the CDR3 is TGTGCCAGCAGCCAAGGACAGTACAATGAGCAGTTCTTC.